This paragraph reports one TCR beta chain. The antigen remains unidentified. The data are from a study of cytomegalovirus exposure and HLA in healthy donors. Study-level results: V- and J-gene trimming in TCR beta was tied to a missense DCLRE1C variant by an analysis performed later. What a later analysis reportedly showed was that an Asian-associated ancestry cluster had fewer N-insertions than the approximately 700-donor mean.

Use of 60 Vbeta and 13 Jbeta primers characterized the PCR. Generated by immunoSEQ multiplex PCR, the TCRdb table keeps only in-frame clones and is missing some. The sample has 79,000 or so clones; roughly 73% are singletons. This TCR was recovered from a middle-aged woman in good health and CMV-seropositive. Material for sequencing was PBMCs.

The CDR3 sequence: CAWSRASGAWNEQYF. The CDR3 coding sequence is TGTGCCTGGAGTCGCGCTAGCGGGGCCTGGAACGAGCAGTACTTC. The chain links TRBV30 to TRBJ2-7; 9 bases align to TRBD2. The CDR3 runs 15 residues. The J segment lost 5 bases and the V segment lost 2 bases, leaving 10 bases of the junction unmatched. Looked up from germline, CDR1 is GTSNPN and CDR2 is SVGIG (reference sequence).